The clone carrying this TCR beta chain has ten or more counts. Its antigen is not identified. The CDR3 is made up of 15 amino acids. V lost 4 bases to trimming and J lost 3 bases, with 16 bases between them. Germline CDR1 reads SGHVS; CDR2 reads FQNEAQ. This sample stems from a study of T-cell memory formation after mild COVID-19. Broader study findings: Largely, contracting CD4+ clones fell within CM and EM, and contracting CD8+ clones within EMRA. Contracting clones from day 15 to 85 had balanced CD4/CD8; later expanders favoured CD4+. Confirmation was lacking for SARS-CoV-2 specificity of second-wave clones that peaked on day 37.

5'RACE, which relied on constant-segment primers, yielded TCR alpha and TCR beta cDNA libraries carrying sample barcodes and UMIs. A single record per CDR3 protein comes from TCRdb applying MiXCR to the 5' RACE reads. Of approximately 290,000 distinct CDR3 sequences detected, around 8% appear once; the ten largest clones hold about 20%. This clonotype originated in a man aged 18 to 30 who had mild COVID-19 (a few samples of this study predate the infection). Cell type and time point are not known. This chain uses TRBV7-8 with TRBJ2-7; a possible D gene is TRBD1 (6 bases). Sequencing was carried out using PBMCs or a T cell subset sorted from them (not recorded which). CDR3 sequence (DNA): TGTGCCAGCAGCTCCGTTGGACAGAGATTCTACGAGCAGTACGTC. The encoded protein is CASSSVGQRFYEQYV.